These T cell receptor beta chains were read from a single sample in a study of control samples from healthy donors and cancer patients. Only in-frame clones appear in the TCRdb table, and some are missing; sequencing was by immunoSEQ multiplex PCR. The table records 100,000 to 150,000 clones, roughly 92% of them present only once. Source material: PBMCs. All receptors derive from an elderly man with head and neck cancer. CDR3s include the opening cysteine and the closing phenylalanine or tryptophan. A D gene is named only where the DNA matches it firmly. Rows may omit the clone size; those that give it use once, few, many or a size class.

d_call	j_call	clone_size	v_call	cdr3_nt	cdr3_aa
NA	TRBJ2-2	NA	TRBV11-3	TGTGCCAGCAGCCCGAGCAGGGTAGGGACCGGGGAGCTGTTTTTT	CASSPSRVGTGELFF
NA	TRBJ1-4	NA	TRBV10-3	TGTGCCATCAGTGGAAGCAGGGCTGCAACTAATGAAAAACTGTTTTTT	CAISGSRAATNEKLFF
NA	TRBJ2-7	NA	TRBV7-2	TGTGCCACGAATGACGGCGAAGGTGAGCAGTACTTC	CATNDGEGEQYF
TRBD1	TRBJ2-4	NA	TRBV6-1	TGTGCCAGCAGTGAGACAGGGCAGGCCAAAAACATTCAGTACTTC	CASSETGQAKNIQYF
NA	TRBJ2-1	NA	TRBV9	TGTGCCAGCAGCGTAGAGGCGGATCACTACAATGAGCAGTTCTTC	CASSVEADHYNEQFF
NA	TRBJ2-2	once	TRBV5-1	TGCGCCAGCAGCTTGGAACCCCGACGGGAGCTGTTTTTT	CASSLEPRRELFF
TRBD2	TRBJ2-1	NA	TRBV7-8	TGTGCCAGCAGCTTCTATAGCGGGGGGGCCTACAATGAGCAGTTCTTC	CASSFYSGGAYNEQFF
TRBD2	TRBJ2-1	NA	TRBV10-3	TGTGCCATCAGTGAGGCGGGAGGGTCCTACAATGAGCAGTTCTTC	CAISEAGGSYNEQFF
TRBD2	TRBJ2-6	NA	TRBV10-2	TGCGCCAGCCTCCGGGTAGCGGGGGAGGCTGGGGCCAACGTCCTGACTTTC	CASLRVAGEAGANVLTF
NA	TRBJ2-3	NA	TRBV4-2	TGTGCCAGCAGCCCATCGCCGGGGGTCGGATGGGATACGCAGTATTTT	CASSPSPGVGWDTQYF
NA	TRBJ2-1	once	TRBV9	TGTGCCAGCAGCACCTACAATGAGCAGTTCTTC	CASSTYNEQFF
TRBD2	TRBJ2-1	NA	TRBV5-1	TGCGCCAGCAGCTTAAGGCCTAGCGGACCCTCCTACAATGAGCAGTTCTTC	CASSLRPSGPSYNEQFF
NA	TRBJ2-3	NA	TRBV7-2	TGTGCCAGCAGCTTAGAAGGGGCTAGCATGGGGACGCAGTATTTT	CASSLEGASMGTQYF
NA	TRBJ1-5	NA	TRBV6-5	TGTGACGAGGGACGCAATCAGCCCCAGCATTTT	CDEGRNQPQHF
TRBD1	TRBJ1-1	NA	TRBV7-6	TGTGCCAGCAGCCCTCGACAGGGGGGATTGAACACTGAAGCTTTCTTT	CASSPRQGGLNTEAFF
TRBD1	TRBJ1-1	NA	TRBV6-6	TGTGCCAGCAGTAAACCGACAGGGGTCTACACTGAAGCTTTCTTT	CASSKPTGVYTEAFF
TRBD1	TRBJ1-5	NA	TRBV19	TGTGCCAGTGGGACAGGGGGGAATCAGCCCCAGCATTTT	CASGTGGNQPQHF
NA	TRBJ1-1	NA	TRBV2	TGTGCCAGCGGCGCGGGAAGGGACACTGAAGCTTTCTTT	CASGAGRDTEAFF
TRBD1	TRBJ1-2	NA	TRBV12-3/TRBV12-4	TGTGCCAGCAAAACAGGGGTGGACTATGGCTACACCTTC	CASKTGVDYGYTF
TRBD2	TRBJ2-7	NA	TRBV29-1	TGCAGCGTTAGAGGGACTAGCTTTTACGAGCAGTACTTC	CSVRGTSFYEQYF
NA	TRBJ1-4	NA	TRBV9	TGTGCCAGCAGCGTAGGAGGGTGGCAGGACAGTGAAAAACTGTTTTTT	CASSVGGWQDSEKLFF
NA	TRBJ2-7	NA	TRBV3-1/TRBV3-2	TGTGCCAGCACCCAGGGGCTCGAGCAGTACTTC	CASTQGLEQYF
NA	TRBJ1-2	NA	TRBV9	TGTGCCAGCAGAGGGGCAGAATTCTATGGCTACACCTTC	CASRGAEFYGYTF
TRBD2	TRBJ2-5	NA	TRBV5-1	TGCGCCAGCAGCTTAAGCGGGGGGGCCGAGGAGACCCAGTACTTC	CASSLSGGAEETQYF
NA	TRBJ1-6	NA	TRBV27	TGTGCCAGCAGTTTTAGCCCCCTCTCACCCCTCCACTTT	CASSFSPLSPLHF
NA	TRBJ2-2	NA	TRBV7-7	TGTGCCAGCAGCTTAGAATTGGGGGGAGTATACACCGGGGAGCTGTTTTTT	CASSLELGGVYTGELFF
NA	TRBJ2-7	NA	TRBV5-1	TGCGCCAGCAGCTTGGACAGCTACTACGAGCAGTACTTC	CASSLDSYYEQYF
NA	TRBJ1-2	NA	TRBV5-4	TGTGCCAGCAGCTTGGCCGTGGGGCACTATGGCTACACCTTC	CASSLAVGHYGYTF
NA	TRBJ1-6	NA	TRBV27	TGTGCCAGCAGTACCCACCGGGACTTCGGGCCCCTCCACTTT	CASSTHRDFGPLHF
NA	TRBJ2-3	NA	TRBV3-1/TRBV3-2	TGTGCCAGCAGCCATTCTTGGCAGAGCACAGATACGCAGTATTTT	CASSHSWQSTDTQYF
NA	TRBJ2-7	once	TRBV7-6	TGTGCCAGCAGCCCCGCCACCTACGAGCAGTACTTC	CASSPATYEQYF
NA	TRBJ2-1	NA	TRBV7-2	TGTGCCAGCAGCTCTTTTTACATCAGCTCCTACAATGAGCAGTTCTTC	CASSSFYISSYNEQFF
NA	TRBJ1-1	NA	TRBV5-6	TGTGCCAGCAGTCGAATTAGATACACTGAAGCTTTCTTT	CASSRIRYTEAFF
NA	TRBJ2-3	NA	TRBV11-3	TGTGCCAGCAGCTTACTAGATACGCAGTATTTT	CASSLLDTQYF